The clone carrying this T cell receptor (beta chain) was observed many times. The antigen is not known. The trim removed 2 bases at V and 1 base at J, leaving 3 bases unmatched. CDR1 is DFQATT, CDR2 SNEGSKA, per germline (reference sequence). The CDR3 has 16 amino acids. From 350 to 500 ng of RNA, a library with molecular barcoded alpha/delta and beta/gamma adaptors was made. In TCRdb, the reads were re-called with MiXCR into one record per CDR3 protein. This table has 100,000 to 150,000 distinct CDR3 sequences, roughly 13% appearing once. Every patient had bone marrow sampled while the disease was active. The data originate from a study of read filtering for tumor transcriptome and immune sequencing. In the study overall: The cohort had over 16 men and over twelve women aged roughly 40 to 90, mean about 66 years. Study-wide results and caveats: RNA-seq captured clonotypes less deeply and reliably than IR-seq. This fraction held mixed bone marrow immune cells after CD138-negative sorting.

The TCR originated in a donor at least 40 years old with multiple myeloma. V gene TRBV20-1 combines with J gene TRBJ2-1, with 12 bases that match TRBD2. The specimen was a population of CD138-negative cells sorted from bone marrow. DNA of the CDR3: TGCAGTGCTAGACGACTAGCGGGAGCATCCTACAATGAGCAGTTCTTC. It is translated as CSARRLAGASYNEQFF.